The next 20 T cell receptor beta chains were all read from a single sample in a study of cytomegalovirus exposure and HLA in healthy donors. The PCR ran on 60 Vbeta and 13 Jbeta primers. Sequenced by immunoSEQ multiplex PCR; TCRdb stores in-frame clones only, minus some. The data show some 140,000 clones, around 79% seen once. The sequenced sample was PBMCs. These receptors were collected from a man between 18 and 35 years old in good health and CMV-seronegative.

The V gene is TRBV7-9, the J gene TRBJ1-6; 8 bases match TRBD1. After removal of 5 bases from V and 0 bases from J, the junction contained 6 bases not matched to a gene. This CDR3 spans 17 amino acids. In germline, CDR1 is SEHNR, CDR2 FQNEAQ (reference sequence). The CDR3 here is CASSPWTGSSYNSPLHF. CDR3 DNA: TGTGCCAGCAGCCCTTGGACAGGGAGCTCCTATAATTCACCCCTCCACTTT.

This clone was counted once. The chain uses TRBV30 and TRBJ2-4; a weak D match, TRBD1 (6 bases). With 3 bases removed from V and 0 bases from J, the gap between germline ends came to 24 bases. This CDR3 contains 19 residues. Germline CDR1 is GTSNPN and CDR2 is SVGIG (reference sequence). This CDR3 reads CAWRSASPGTLLAKNIQYF. CDR3 in DNA: TGTGCCTGGAGGTCCGCTTCGCCCGGGACACTCCTAGCCAAAAACATTCAGTACTTC.

DNA of the CDR3: TGTGCCAGCAGCTTGGGACAGGGAGGAGATACGCAGTATTTT. Its protein is CASSLGQGGDTQYF. The J gene is TRBJ2-3, the V gene TRBV5-4; maybe TRBD1 (7 bases). The CDR3 covers 14 residues. Germline lookup yields CDR1 SGHNT and CDR2 YYREEE (reference sequence). Trimming shortened V by 0 bases and J by 5 bases, and 10 bases separated the two germline ends.

The chain is built from TRBV11-1 and TRBJ2-7, with 8 bases matching TRBD1. V was pared by 3 bases and J by 2 bases, with 3 bases of the junction left unmatched. This CDR3 region has 14 residues. The germline V gene encodes CDR1 SGHAT and CDR2 FQDESV (reference sequence). The CDR3 DNA sequence: TGTGCCAGCAGCTTTGTGGGACAGGCCTACGAGCAGTACTTC. It specifies CASSFVGQAYEQYF.

Points on this clone: Other nucleotide sequences in the sample specify the same CDR3. V usage is TRBV5-1 and J usage is TRBJ1-2, with 8 bases identical to TRBD1. Germline trimming cut 4 bases from V and 4 bases from J; bases unmatched to any gene: 6. CDR1 is SGHRS and CDR2 is YFSETQ in the germline V gene. The CDR3 extends over 14 amino acids. CDR3 coding DNA: TGCGCCAGCAGCCCCGGACAGGGCGGCTATGGCTACACCTTC. Its translation: CASSPGQGGYGYTF.

This clone was seen only once. The chain joins TRBV6-6 to TRBJ1-2; 11 bases are shared with TRBD1. This CDR3 comprises 14 residues. Germline lookup yields CDR1 MNHNY and CDR2 SVGAGI (reference sequence). V shed 7 bases, J shed 8 bases, and the junction held 9 bases outside the gene matches. The CDR3 reads CASILGQGAEGYTF. The CDR3 coding sequence is TGTGCCAGCATCCTCGGACAGGGGGCAGAAGGCTACACCTTC.

The J gene is TRBJ1-5, the V gene TRBV6-6; 8 positions agree with TRBD1. This CDR3 has 14 amino acids. CDR1 MNHNY and CDR2 SVGAGI come from the germline V gene (reference sequence). V trimming: 7 bases; J trimming: 7 bases; junction bases outside the gene matches: 9. The CDR3 bases are TGTGCCAGCACTCCTGGACAGGGATTACAGCCCCAGCATTTT. This translates into CASTPGQGLQPQHF.

J is TRBJ1-2 and V is TRBV4-1; D is unresolved. V was clipped by 4 bases and J by 8 bases, with 17 bases between them. Germline CDR1 reads MGHRA; CDR2 reads YSYEKL. The CDR3 sequence is 14 residues long. CDR3 sequence: CASSRTPGGEGYTF. Written as DNA, the CDR3 is TGCGCCAGCAGCCGAACACCGGGCGGGGAAGGCTACACCTTC.

This clone was detected only a few times. The chain joins TRBV5-6 to TRBJ1-1; D is unresolved. The CDR3 covers 11 residues. CDR1 and CDR2 from the germline V gene are SGHDT and YYEEEE. Trimming pared 2 bases from V and 4 bases from J, leaving 3 bases between. The DNA of the CDR3 is TGTGCCAGCAGCTTCGGCACTGAAGCTTTCTTT. Translation: CASSFGTEAFF. Combining the CDR3 with reference TRBV5-6 and TRBJ1-1 gives the whole variable domain DAGVTQSPTHLIKTRGQQVTLRCSPKSGHDTVSWYQQALGQGPQFIFQYYEEEERQRGNFPDRFSGHQFPNYSSELNVNALLLGDSALYLCASSFGTEAFFGQGTRLTVV.

The V and J genes are TRBV7-3 and TRBJ1-6, with unresolved D. Germline CDR1 is SGHTA and CDR2 is FQGTGA. The CDR3 length is 12 residues. V was shortened by 5 bases and J by 6 bases, with 5 bases between the two germline ends. The CDR3, as DNA: TGTGCCAGCAGCAGCTCTAATTCACCCCTCCACTTT. It codes for CASSSSNSPLHF. Combining the CDR3 with reference TRBV7-3 and TRBJ1-6 gives the whole variable domain GAGVSQTPSNKVTEKGKYVELRCDPISGHTALYWYRQSLGQGPEFLIYFQGTGAADDSGLPNDRFFAVRPEGSVSTLKIQRTERGDSAVYLCASSSSNSPLHFGNGTRLTVT.

The V and J genes are TRBV9 and TRBJ1-1; 9 nucleotides agree with TRBD1. With V trimmed by 3 bases and J by 5 bases, 5 bases remained unmatched. The CDR3 is made up of 14 amino acids. CDR1 is SGDLS, CDR2 YYNGEE, per germline. CDR3 in amino acids: CASSGRTGETEAFF. CDR3 DNA sequence: TGTGCCAGCAGCGGTCGGACAGGGGAGACTGAAGCTTTCTTT. Filled out from reference TRBV9 and TRBJ1-1, the complete variable domain reads DSGVTQTPKHLITATGQRVTLRCSPRSGDLSVYWYQQSLDQGLQFLIQYYNGEERAKGNILERFSAQQFPDLHSELNLSSLELGDSALYFCASSGRTGETEAFFGQGTRLTVV.

The chain is built from TRBV2 and TRBJ2-7; TRBD1 agrees at 8 bases. Germline lookup yields CDR1 SNHLY and CDR2 FYNNEI. The CDR3 is 14 amino acids. The V gene end was trimmed by 10 bases and the J gene end by 2 bases; junction bases not matched to a gene: 10. DNA for the CDR3: TGTGCCACCCTCCAGGGGGCTCACCCCTACGAGCAGTACTTC. Translated, it gives CATLQGAHPYEQYF.

DNA for the CDR3: TGTGCCAGCAGCCAAGTGGGCGGGGCAGATACGCAGTATTTT. Translating gives CASSQVGGADTQYF. The chain links TRBV7-3 to TRBJ2-3; possible D gene TRBD2, 6 bases. Trimming left V 5 bases short and J 4 bases short, with 13 bases between. CDR3 length: 14 amino acids. Germline CDR1 reads SGHTA; CDR2 reads FQGTGA.

This chain joins TRBV5-1 and TRBJ1-1; possible D gene TRBD1, 6 bases. Per the germline V gene, CDR1 is SGHRS and CDR2 is YFSETQ. Trimming stripped 4 bases from V and 2 bases from J, with 12 bases between. The CDR3 totals 14 residues. Here the CDR3 DNA reads TGCGCCAGCAGCACAGGACAGATAAACACTGAAGCTTTCTTT. Translating gives CASSTGQINTEAFF.

This clone appeared once. The chain joins TRBV2 to TRBJ2-7; the D is unclear. Germline CDR1 SNHLY, CDR2 FYNNEI. This CDR3 contains 10 residues. The CDR3 nucleotides read TGTGCTTCCGCGATCTACGAGCAGTACTTC. Protein: CASAIYEQYF.

The genes are TRBV5-8 and TRBJ2-2; weak D call: TRBD1 (6 bases). V lost 2 bases and J lost 8, with 16 bases in between. The CDR3 runs to 15 residues. From germline, CDR1 is SGHTS and CDR2 YDEGEE. This CDR3 is CASSLFQGHRGELFF. The CDR3 DNA reads TGTGCCAGCAGCTTATTTCAGGGACATAGAGGGGAGCTGTTTTTT. The full variable domain, completed using reference TRBV5-8 and TRBJ2-2, is EAGVTQSPTHLIKTRGQQATLRCSPISGHTSVYWYQQALGLGLQFLLWYDEGEERNRGNFPPRFSGRQFPNYSSELNVNALELEDSALYLCASSLFQGHRGELFFGEGSRLTVL.

The chain combines TRBV7-3 with TRBJ1-1, with 10 bases aligning to TRBD1. Looked up from germline, CDR1 is SGHTA and CDR2 is FQGTGA. V lost 5 bases to trimming and J lost 1 base; unmatched junction nucleotides: 4. The CDR3 has 15 residues. The CDR3 reads CASSRGQGRNTEAFF. The CDR3 DNA reads as TGTGCCAGCAGCAGGGGACAGGGGAGGAACACTGAAGCTTTCTTT.

As DNA, the CDR3 is TGTGCCAGCAGTTTATCAGGGGGGACAGGGGTATTCGCAGATACGCAGTATTTT. Residues: CASSLSGGTGVFADTQYF. The chain couples TRBV27 to TRBJ2-3; TRBD1 matches at 10 bases. This CDR3 comprises 18 residues. CDR1 and CDR2 from the germline V gene are MNHEY and SMNVEV (reference sequence). The J segment lost 4 bases and the V segment lost 0 bases, leaving 10 bases of the junction unmatched.

This clone was observed a single time. V usage is TRBV7-2 and J usage is TRBJ2-3; 8 nucleotides line up with TRBD2. CDR1 SGHTA and CDR2 FQGNSA come from the germline V gene. The length of the CDR3 is 15 residues. J gave up 2 bases and V 8 bases, and 9 bases lay outside the gene matches. The CDR3 protein is CASLGRGDPTDTQYF. Written as DNA, the CDR3 is TGTGCCAGCCTTGGGCGGGGGGACCCCACAGATACGCAGTATTTT.

J is TRBJ2-3 and V is TRBV9; the match to TRBD2 covers 8 bases. This CDR3 region has 16 residues. The germline gives CDR1 SGDLS, CDR2 YYNGEE. J lost 1 base, V lost 4 bases, and 8 bases had no gene match. Here the CDR3 reads CASSPGTREGTDTQYF. CDR3 DNA: TGTGCCAGCAGCCCTGGGACTAGGGAAGGCACAGATACGCAGTATTTT. Drawing the rest from reference TRBV9 and TRBJ2-3, the complete variable domain is DSGVTQTPKHLITATGQRVTLRCSPRSGDLSVYWYQQSLDQGLQFLIQYYNGEERAKGNILERFSAQQFPDLHSELNLSSLELGDSALYFCASSPGTREGTDTQYFGPGTRLTVL.